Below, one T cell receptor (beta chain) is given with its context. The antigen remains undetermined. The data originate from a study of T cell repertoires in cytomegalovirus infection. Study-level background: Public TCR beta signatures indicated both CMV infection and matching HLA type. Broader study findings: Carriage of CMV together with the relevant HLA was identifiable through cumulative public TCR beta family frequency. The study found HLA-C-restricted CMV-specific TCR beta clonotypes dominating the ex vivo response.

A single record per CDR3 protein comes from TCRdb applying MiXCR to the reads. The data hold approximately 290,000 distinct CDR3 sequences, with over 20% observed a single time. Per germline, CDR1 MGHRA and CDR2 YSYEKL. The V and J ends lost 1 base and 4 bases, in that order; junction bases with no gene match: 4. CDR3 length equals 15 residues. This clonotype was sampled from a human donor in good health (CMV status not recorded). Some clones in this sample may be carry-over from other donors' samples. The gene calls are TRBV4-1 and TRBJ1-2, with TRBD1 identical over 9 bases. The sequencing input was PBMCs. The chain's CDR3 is CASSQGRDRAYGYTF. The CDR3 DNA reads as TGCGCCAGCAGCCAAGGCCGGGACAGGGCCTATGGCTACACCTTC.